The next 31 T cell receptor beta chains were all read from a single sample in a study of T cell responses to AZD1222 COVID-19 vaccine. Profiling relied on immunoSEQ multiplex PCR, and the TCRdb table lists in-frame clones only, not all of them. The table has some 120,000 clones, roughly 88% seen once. The sequencing here drew on peripheral blood, taken on day 0 of AZD1222 vaccination. These receptors were obtained from an adult in good health.

The CDR3 sequence is CASSYSGRMDEQFF. The CDR3 DNA is TGTGCCAGCAGCTATAGCGGGAGAATGGATGAGCAGTTCTTC. This rearrangement joins TRBV7-6 to TRBJ2-1; 9 positions agree with TRBD2. This CDR3 is 14 amino acids long. CDR1 is SGHVS and CDR2 is FNYEAQ in the germline V gene. With V trimmed by 4 bases and J by 8 bases, 6 bases remained unmatched. Combining the CDR3 with reference TRBV7-6 and TRBJ2-1 gives the whole variable domain GAGVSQSPRYKVTKRGQDVALRCDPISGHVSLYWYRQALGQGPEFLTYFNYEAQQDKSGLPNDRFSAERPEGSISTLTIQRTEQRDSAMYRCASSYSGRMDEQFFGPGTRLTVL.

This clone appeared a few times. V is TRBV7-9 and J is TRBJ1-2, with TRBD1 identical over 8 bases. After removal of 1 base from V and 7 bases from J, the junction contained 8 bases not matched to a gene. The CDR3 consists of 15 residues. Germline-derived CDR1 and CDR2 are SEHNR and FQNEAQ (reference sequence). The CDR3 DNA sequence: TGTGCCAGCAGCTTAGGTGTGTCAGGGGGCTTTGGCTACACCTTC. It is translated as CASSLGVSGGFGYTF.

This clone was seen only once. The V call is TRBV3-1 (or the pseudogene TRBV3-2), the J call TRBJ2-5; possibly TRBD2 for D (6 bases). CDR3 length: 21 amino acids. Germline CDR1 reads LGHDT; CDR2 reads YNNKEL (reference sequence). The V and J ends lost 0 bases and 1 base respectively, with 27 bases between them. In DNA, the CDR3 is TGTGCCAGCAGCCAAGAGTGGGGACTGAAACATCGTGAGTGGCCCCAAGAGACCCAGTACTTC. Amino acid sequence: CASSQEWGLKHREWPQETQYF.

The V gene is TRBV5-6, the J gene TRBJ2-5; D remains ambiguous. The CDR3 sequence is 13 residues long. Trimming took 1 base from V and 6 from J, leaving 10 bases between them. Germline V gene sequence: CDR1 SGHDT, CDR2 YYEEEE. The CDR3 loop reads CASSLLKDQTQYF. CDR3 DNA: TGTGCCAGCAGCTTGCTCAAGGATCAGACCCAGTACTTC.

The chain links TRBV5-5 to TRBJ1-2, with D tentatively TRBD1 (5 bases). Germline CDR1 SGHKS, CDR2 YYEKEE (reference sequence). CDR3 size: 15 residues. The germline V and J ends were trimmed by 1 base and 2 bases, with 12 bases remaining between them. The CDR3 nucleotides are TGTGCCAGCAGCTTGTCTGGGGGTACAAACTATGGCTACACCTTC. It codes for CASSLSGGTNYGYTF.

This chain joins TRBV19 and TRBJ2-7; 10 bases match TRBD2. With 4 bases clipped from V and 4 bases from J, the junction kept 13 bases outside the gene matches. Germline CDR1 LNHDA, CDR2 SQIVND (reference sequence). This CDR3 has 17 amino acids. The CDR3 is CASSTAPGSGRVYEQYF. The CDR3 DNA reads as TGTGCCAGTAGTACGGCCCCGGGCAGCGGGAGGGTATACGAGCAGTACTTC.

The chain recombines TRBV4-1 with TRBJ1-2; 8 nucleotides match TRBD1. The germline V gene encodes CDR1 MGHRA and CDR2 YSYEKL. V dropped 7 bases and J dropped 3; count of bases not matched to a gene: 13. The CDR3 contains 16 residues. Here the CDR3 reads CASKPGGAVGDYGYTF. CDR3 bases: TGCGCCAGCAAACCAGGGGGCGCGGTTGGGGACTATGGCTACACCTTC.

The chain uses TRBV15 and TRBJ1-2; 8 bases are shared with TRBD1. Germline V gene sequence: CDR1 LNHNV, CDR2 YYDKDF (reference sequence). CDR3 length: 15 amino acids. Germline trimming cut 3 bases from V and 4 bases from J; bases unmatched to any gene: 7. The DNA of the CDR3 is TGTGCCACCAGCAGGGGGACAGGTCCTATCTATGGCTACACCTTC. The encoded protein is CATSRGTGPIYGYTF.

The genes are TRBV12-5 and TRBJ1-1, with 8 positions matching TRBD1. Germline trimming cut 1 base from V and 7 bases from J; bases unmatched to any gene: 8. The CDR3 covers 15 residues. Germline V CDR1 and CDR2: LGHNT, FRNRAP. The CDR3 loop is CASGLGQGREFEAFF. The CDR3 DNA sequence: TGTGCTAGTGGTTTGGGACAGGGGCGCGAATTTGAAGCTTTCTTT. Supplemented by reference TRBV12-5 and TRBJ1-1, the full variable domain reads DARVTQTPRHKVTEMGQEVTMRCQPILGHNTVFWYRQTMMQGLELLAYFRNRAPLDDSGMPKDRFSAEMPDATLATLKIQPSEPRDSAVYFCASGLGQGREFEAFFGQGTRLTVV.

This chain connects TRBV28 to TRBJ1-6, with D unresolved. The CDR3 is 14 amino acids. V gave up 5 bases and J gave up 13 bases, with 18 bases separating them. Germline V CDR1 and CDR2: MDHEN, SYDVKM. The CDR3 DNA reads TGTGCCAGCAGTCCGCCGTCAGGCCCAGGTCCCCTCCACTTT. The encoded protein is CASSPPSGPGPLHF.

The chain combines TRBV28 with TRBJ2-3, with 7 nucleotides matching TRBD2. Losses at the gene ends were 9 bases for V and 4 bases for J; bases not matched to a gene: 7. CDR3 length: 13 residues. Germline loops: CDR1 MDHEN, CDR2 SYDVKM. In DNA, the CDR3 is TGTGCCAGTAAGGCGGGAGTACCAGATACGCAGTATTTT. The encoded protein is CASKAGVPDTQYF.

This chain joins TRBV5-1 and TRBJ2-7; tentatively, D is TRBD1 (5 bases). Trimming pared 0 bases from V and 6 bases from J, leaving 16 bases between. Germline values: CDR1 SGHRS, CDR2 YFSETQ. The CDR3 contains 15 residues. CDR3 nucleotide sequence: TGCGCCAGCAGCTTGGAGGTCGGCAGGGCGTCCGAGCAGTACTTC. Translating it yields CASSLEVGRASEQYF.

The V and J genes are TRBV11-1 and TRBJ2-7, with 9 bases identical to TRBD1. The germline V gene has CDR1 SGHAT and CDR2 FQDESV (reference sequence). The CDR3 is made up of 16 amino acids. J gave up 5 bases and V 0 bases, and 8 bases lay outside the gene matches. CDR3: CASSLALGQGSNEQYF. The CDR3 DNA reads as TGTGCCAGCAGCTTAGCGTTGGGACAGGGATCGAACGAGCAGTACTTC.

This chain links TRBV20-1 with TRBJ1-2; D is uncertain. Germline V gene sequence: CDR1 DFQATT, CDR2 SNEGSKA (reference sequence). V was pared by 8 bases and J by 3 bases, with 10 bases between. CDR3 size: 11 residues. For the CDR3, the DNA is TGCAGTTTACCGACCTACTATGGCTACACCTTC. This translates into CSLPTYYGYTF.

The chain employs TRBV21-1 and TRBJ1-5. TRBV21-1 is a pseudogene locus. There are 15 residues in the CDR3. The CDR3 reads CASSYPGTEDQPQHF. In nucleotides, the CDR3 is TGTGCCAGCAGCTATCCCGGGACGGAAGATCAGCCCCAGCATTTT.

The chain has TRBV12-5 and TRBJ2-2, with 13 nucleotides matching TRBD2. This CDR3 is built from 17 residues. The germline gives CDR1 LGHNT, CDR2 FRNRAP. V lost 1 base, J lost 5 bases, and 4 bases stayed unmatched. CDR3 DNA: TGTGCTAGTGGTTTGGGGACTAGCGGGAGTTCGACCGGGGAGCTGTTTTTT. Amino acid sequence: CASGLGTSGSSTGELFF. Based on the CDR3 plus reference TRBV12-5 and TRBJ2-2, the full variable domain is DARVTQTPRHKVTEMGQEVTMRCQPILGHNTVFWYRQTMMQGLELLAYFRNRAPLDDSGMPKDRFSAEMPDATLATLKIQPSEPRDSAVYFCASGLGTSGSSTGELFFGEGSRLTVL.

This chain connects TRBV3-1 (or the pseudogene TRBV3-2) to TRBJ2-7, with 10 bases that match TRBD2. With 4 bases clipped from V and 3 bases from J, the junction kept 0 bases outside the gene matches. Looked up from germline, CDR1 is LGHDT and CDR2 is YNNKEL (reference sequence). The CDR3 is 13 amino acids. CDR3 nucleotide sequence: TGTGCCAGCAGCCCTAGCGGGAGCTACGAGCAGTACTTC. This gives the protein CASSPSGSYEQYF.

The V call is TRBV28, the J call TRBJ1-4, with D uncertain. CDR1 and CDR2 (germline): MDHEN, SYDVKM. The CDR3 contains 15 residues. V was shortened by 7 bases and J by 1 base, with 13 bases between the two germline ends. CDR3 protein: CASTAPGRTNEKLFF. The CDR3 coding sequence is TGTGCCAGCACAGCTCCCGGTCGAACTAATGAAAAACTGTTTTTT.

The CDR3 nucleotides read TGTGCCAGCCGCTCCCAGGGAGCCCTTCGCGGCTACACCTTC. This encodes CASRSQGALRGYTF. The chain couples TRBV3-1 (or the pseudogene TRBV3-2) to TRBJ1-2; TRBD1 might be the D (5 bases). The CDR3 extends over 14 amino acids. V was trimmed by 8 bases and J by 8 bases, leaving 21 bases between them. The germline gives CDR1 LGHDT, CDR2 YNNKEL (reference sequence).

The gene calls are TRBV30 and TRBJ2-5; D unresolved. V was clipped by 2 bases and J by 1 base, with 11 bases between them. CDR3 length: 14 residues. Per the germline V gene, CDR1 is GTSNPN and CDR2 is SVGIG (reference sequence). This chain's CDR3 is CAWSLAWGQETQYF. The CDR3 DNA reads TGTGCCTGGAGTCTGGCCTGGGGCCAAGAGACCCAGTACTTC.

The chain carries TRBV30 and TRBJ1-2; D not resolved. Germline V lookup: CDR1 GTSNPN, CDR2 SVGIG (reference sequence). Trimming took off 4 bases at V and 7 bases at J, with 10 bases between the two ends. This CDR3 spans 11 amino acids. CDR3 protein: CAWNFNSGYTF. In DNA form, the CDR3 reads TGTGCCTGGAATTTCAATAGTGGCTACACCTTC.

Turning to this clone: A read error may produce the germline difference seen at one junction end. The rearrangement links TRBV10-3 to TRBJ1-1, with 7 bases fitting TRBD1. The CDR3 totals 12 residues. Per germline, CDR1 ENHRY and CDR2 SYGVKD. For the CDR3, the DNA is TGTGCCACCTGGGGGGAGACAGGGAACCCCTCTTTT. This gives the protein CATWGETGNPSF.

This chain links TRBV9 with TRBJ1-3; no definite D call. CDR3 size: 14 residues. With 1 base removed from V and 0 bases from J, the gap between germline ends came to 5 bases. Germline V gene sequence: CDR1 SGDLS, CDR2 YYNGEE. CDR3 bases: TGTGCCAGCAGCGTACAGAGCTCTGGAAACACCATATATTTT. Translation gives CASSVQSSGNTIYF.

The table lists this clone with a count of one. The chain uses TRBV6-5 and TRBJ1-1, with D perhaps TRBD1 (5 bases). The germline V gene encodes CDR1 MNHEY and CDR2 SVGAGI. V was clipped by 7 bases and J by 2 bases, with 14 bases between them. The CDR3 length is 14 residues. Here the CDR3 reads CASKNGGRNTEAFF. The CDR3, as DNA: TGTGCCAGCAAAAACGGGGGTCGTAACACTGAAGCTTTCTTT.

The rearrangement uses TRBV6-6 and TRBJ1-6; 8 positions match TRBD1. V shed 6 bases, J shed 11 bases, and the junction held 9 bases outside the gene matches. The length of the CDR3 is 14 residues. Germline V lookup: CDR1 MNHNY, CDR2 SVGAGI (reference sequence). The CDR3 DNA follows: TGTGCCAGCAGCTCCGACAGGGGAGTGACACCCCTCCACTTT. Translating gives CASSSDRGVTPLHF.

This sequence joins TRBV7-6 and TRBJ2-7; D possibly corresponds to TRBD1 (6 bases). Germline V gene data show CDR1 as SGHVS and CDR2 as FNYEAQ. This CDR3 region has 15 residues. V was trimmed by 2 bases and J by 2 bases, leaving 13 bases between them. CDR3 coding DNA: TGTGCCAGCAGCTTAAGGATAGGACAGCCCTACGAGCAGTACTTC. Encoded protein: CASSLRIGQPYEQYF.

The rearrangement joins TRBV11-2 to TRBJ2-3; 8 bases agree with TRBD2. This CDR3 has 15 residues. Trimming removed 1 base from V and 4 bases from J; junction bases left unmatched: 4. Germline-derived CDR1 and CDR2 are SGHAT and FQNNGV. The CDR3 coding sequence is TGTGCCAGCAGCTTAGCGGGGGGGGCATCAGATACGCAGTATTTT. Translating it yields CASSLAGGASDTQYF.

This chain connects TRBV7-3 to TRBJ1-1, with D possibly matching TRBD1 (6 bases). The germline V and J ends were trimmed by 5 bases and 4 bases, with 14 bases remaining between them. The germline gives CDR1 SGHTA, CDR2 FQGTGA. The length of the CDR3 is 14 residues. CDR3 bases: TGTGCCAGCAGCGGTGACGGAGGGGGCACTGAAGCTTTCTTT. Translating gives CASSGDGGGTEAFF.

V and J are TRBV4-2 and TRBJ2-7, with 8 bases lining up with TRBD1. CDR3 length: 14 residues. Looked up from germline, CDR1 is LGHNA and CDR2 is YNFKEQ. After removal of 1 base from V and 4 bases from J, the junction contained 3 bases not matched to a gene. CDR3 protein: CASSQGDRNYEQYF. The DNA for the CDR3 is TGTGCCAGCAGCCAAGGGGACAGGAATTACGAGCAGTACTTC.

J is TRBJ2-1 and V is TRBV15; D uncertain. The V gene's germline CDR1 is LNHNV and CDR2 YYDKDF (reference sequence). V lost 0 bases and J 0 bases, leaving 6 bases between the germline ends. This CDR3 is 15 amino acids long. The CDR3 DNA sequence: TGTGCCACCAGCAGAGATTCGGGCTCCTACAATGAGCAGTTCTTC. Amino acids: CATSRDSGSYNEQFF.

V is TRBV9 and J is TRBJ2-3, with 8 bases lining up with TRBD2. The CDR3 totals 14 residues. Losses at the gene ends were 6 bases for V and 0 bases for J; bases not matched to a gene: 3. CDR1 is SGDLS and CDR2 is YYNGEE in the germline V gene. The chain's CDR3 is CASNPSGSTDTQYF. In nucleotides, the CDR3 is TGTGCCAGCAATCCTAGCGGGAGCACAGATACGCAGTATTTT.